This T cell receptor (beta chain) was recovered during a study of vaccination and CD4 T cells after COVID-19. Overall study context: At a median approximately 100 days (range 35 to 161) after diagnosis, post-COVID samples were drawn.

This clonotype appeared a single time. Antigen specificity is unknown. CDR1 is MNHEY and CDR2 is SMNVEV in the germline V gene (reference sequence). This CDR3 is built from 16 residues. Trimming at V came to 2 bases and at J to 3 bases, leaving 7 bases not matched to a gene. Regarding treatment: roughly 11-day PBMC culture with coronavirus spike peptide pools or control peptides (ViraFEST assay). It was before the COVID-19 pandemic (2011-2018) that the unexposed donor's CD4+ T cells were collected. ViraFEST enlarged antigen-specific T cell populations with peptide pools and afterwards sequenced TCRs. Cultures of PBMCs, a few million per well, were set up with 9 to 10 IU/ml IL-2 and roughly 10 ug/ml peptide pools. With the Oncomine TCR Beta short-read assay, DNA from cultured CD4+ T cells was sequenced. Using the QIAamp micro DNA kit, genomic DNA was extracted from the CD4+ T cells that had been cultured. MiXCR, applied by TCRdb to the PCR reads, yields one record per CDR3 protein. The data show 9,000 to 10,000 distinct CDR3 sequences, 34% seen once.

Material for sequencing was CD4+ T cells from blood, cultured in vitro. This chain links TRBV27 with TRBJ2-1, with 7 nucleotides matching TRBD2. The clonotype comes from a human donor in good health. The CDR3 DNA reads TGTGCCAGCAGTTTACTAGGACTAGAGAGCTACAATGAGCAGTTCTTC. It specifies CASSLLGLESYNEQFF.